The 25 T cell receptor beta chains below were found in one sample sequenced in a study of regulatory T cells in long-lasting Graves disease. With iRepertoire HTBI primers and Arm-PCR of CDR3 regions, TCR beta libraries were built. TCRdb reanalysed the multiplex PCR reads using MiXCR and keeps one entry per CDR3 protein. The sample contains 400,000 to 500,000 distinct CDR3 sequences, around a fifth of which appear only once. The time point here: persistent/refractory GD, antithyroid drugs over 5 years with positive TRAb. The authors made the TCR library using RNA they extracted from PBMCs. The sample here was peripheral blood mononuclear cells (PBMCs), taken when the disease was refractory, from a patient treated with antithyroid drugs. Every receptor here comes from a female donor with Graves disease.

In its sample, this clonotype was seen once. The CDR3 protein is CASSLSAGTNTGELFF. CDR3 in DNA: TGTGCCAGCAGCTTAAGTGCGGGCACGAACACCGGGGAGCTGTTTTTT. The chain employs TRBV7-2 and TRBJ2-2; weak D call: TRBD2 (5 bases). The CDR3 runs to 16 residues. Germline values: CDR1 SGHTA, CDR2 FQGNSA. V was cut by 2 bases and J by 0 bases, with 10 bases left in between.

This clonotype was observed at least ten times. The V and J genes are TRBV28 and TRBJ1-2; the D is unclear. The CDR3 covers 15 residues. CDR1 is MDHEN and CDR2 is SYDVKM in the germline V gene. V lost 5 bases and J 7 bases, leaving 20 bases between the germline ends. The CDR3 coding sequence is TGTGCCAGCAGTCCCGCGGCGGGGAGTGGGCGTGGCTACACCTTC. It is translated as CASSPAAGSGRGYTF.

At least ten counts were recorded for this clonotype. V and J are TRBV28 and TRBJ2-7, with a weak D call TRBD1 (5 bases). From germline, CDR1 is MDHEN and CDR2 SYDVKM. Between the trimmed V and J ends, which lost 7 bases and 5 bases, there was a span of 9 bases. The CDR3 is made up of 11 amino acids. CDR3 sequence reads: CASTDSHEQYF. CDR3 nucleotides: TGTGCCAGCACCGACAGTCACGAGCAGTACTTC.

This clonotype showed up many times. This chain connects TRBV2 to TRBJ1-1; the D gene is possibly TRBD1 (5 bases). The length of the CDR3 is 16 residues. CDR1 SNHLY and CDR2 FYNNEI come from the germline V gene. The ends were cut back, 3 bases at V and 1 base at J, with 15 bases in the middle. CDR3 amino acids: CASSDIGRARNTEAFF. The DNA of the CDR3 is TGTGCCAGCAGTGACATCGGCAGGGCGAGGAACACTGAAGCTTTCTTT. Drawing the rest from reference TRBV2 and TRBJ1-1, the complete variable domain is EPEVTQTPSHQVTQMGQEVILRCVPISNHLYFYWYRQILGQKVEFLVSFYNNEISEKSEIFDDQFSVERPDGSNFTLKIRSTKLEDSAMYFCASSDIGRARNTEAFFGQGTRLTVV.

This sequence joins TRBV3-1 and TRBJ2-7; D assignment may be TRBD1 or TRBD2 (5 bases each). Trimming took 2 bases from V and 4 from J, leaving 12 bases between them. This CDR3 has 14 residues. Germline CDR1 is LGHDT and CDR2 is YNNKEL (reference sequence). CDR3 sequence (DNA): TGTGCCAGCAGCCAAAGGGGCGGGTCATACGAGCAGTACTTC. Its protein is CASSQRGGSYEQYF.

The table lists this clonotype with many counts. The chain recombines TRBV2 with TRBJ2-5; 9 nucleotides line up with TRBD2. Germline V CDR1 and CDR2: SNHLY, FYNNEI. CDR3 length: 17 amino acids. Trimming cost V 0 bases and J 4 bases; bases outside gene matches: 9. The CDR3, as DNA: TGTGCCAGCAGTGAAGCCGAGGATAGCGGGGGAGGAGAGACCCAGTACTTC. Amino acids: CASSEAEDSGGGETQYF.

On this clonotype itself: A much larger clone sits a single nucleotide away, making a read error possible. The rearrangement links TRBV2 to TRBJ2-2; maybe TRBD2 (5 bases). Germline values: CDR1 SNHLY, CDR2 FYNNEI. Trimming took 7 bases from V and 4 from J, leaving 7 bases between them. The CDR3 contains 12 residues. CDR3 amino acids: CASIATTGELFF. The CDR3 DNA reads TGTGCCAGCATAGCGACCACCGGGGAGCTGTTTTTT.

This clonotype was seen more than once but under ten times. J is TRBJ2-7 and V is TRBV20-1; the D is unclear. Trimming removed 3 bases from V and 2 bases from J, with 5 bases in between. The CDR3 length is 11 residues. Germline values: CDR1 DFQATT, CDR2 SNEGSKA (reference sequence). The CDR3 DNA sequence: TGCAGTGCTAGGGATACCTACGAGCAGTACTTC. Its translation: CSARDTYEQYF.

The chain employs TRBV7-9 and TRBJ2-7; D might be TRBD1 (5 bases). Trimming took off 1 base at V and 2 bases at J, with 12 bases between the two ends. This CDR3 has 15 residues. Germline CDR1 SEHNR, CDR2 FQNEAQ (reference sequence). The CDR3 sequence: CASSLVKGSTYEQYF. The DNA for the CDR3 is TGTGCCAGCAGCTTAGTTAAGGGGTCCACCTACGAGCAGTACTTC.

The chain is built from TRBV2 and TRBJ2-5, with TRBD1 matching over 9 bases. TRBJ2-1 matches the DNA end more closely, so the J call is doubtful. CDR1 and CDR2 (germline): SNHLY, FYNNEI. The CDR3 has 15 amino acids. In DNA, the CDR3 is TGTGCCAGCAGTGACCCCGGACAGGGGATCAATGAGCAGTTCTTC. This translates into CASSDPGQGINEQFF.

Points on this clonotype: With a much larger clone just one base away, this may be a read error. The chain combines TRBV2 with TRBJ2-5; D remains unclear. Per germline, CDR1 SNHLY and CDR2 FYNNEI. This CDR3 is 12 amino acids long. CDR3 in DNA: TGTGCCAGCAGTGGGCTCCAAGAGATCCAGTACTTC. Translated, it gives CASSGLQEIQYF. The full variable domain, its missing parts supplied by reference TRBV2 and TRBJ2-5, is EPEVTQTPSHQVTQMGQEVILRCVPISNHLYFYWYRQILGQKVEFLVSFYNNEISEKSEIFDDQFSVERPDGSNFTLKIRSTKLEDSAMYFCASSGLQEIQYFGPGTRLLVL.

The rearrangement links TRBV7-8 to TRBJ1-5; the match to TRBD1 covers 8 bases. With V trimmed by 5 bases and J by 5 bases, 8 bases remained unmatched. CDR1 SGHVS and CDR2 FQNEAQ come from the germline V gene. The CDR3 consists of 15 residues. The DNA of the CDR3 is TGTGCCAGCAGCCAAAGACAGGGGCCTTATCAGCCCCAGCATTTT. Translated: CASSQRQGPYQPQHF. Combining the CDR3 with reference TRBV7-8 and TRBJ1-5 gives the whole variable domain GAGVSQSPRYKVAKRGQDVALRCDPISGHVSLFWYQQALGQGPEFLTYFQNEAQLDKSGLPSDRFFAERPEGSVSTLKIQRTQQEDSAVYLCASSQRQGPYQPQHFGDGTRLSIL.

The V gene is TRBV29-1, the J gene TRBJ2-7; TRBD2 aligns across 8 bases. The CDR3 is made up of 13 amino acids. The germline V gene encodes CDR1 SQVTM and CDR2 ANQGSEA. Trimming took 6 bases from V and 5 from J; bases not matched to a gene: 9. The CDR3 sequence is CSVLSGIGDEQYF. In DNA, the CDR3 is TGCAGCGTCCTTAGCGGGATTGGCGACGAGCAGTACTTC.

This clonotype was detected ten times or more. The rearrangement joins TRBV6-5 to TRBJ2-7; 11 bases agree with TRBD2. This CDR3 has 16 residues. The V gene end was trimmed by 4 bases and the J gene end by 1 base; junction bases not matched to a gene: 6. Germline lookup yields CDR1 MNHEY and CDR2 SVGAGI. In nucleotides, the CDR3 is TGTGCCAGCAGTTCGCCGACTAGCGGGAATTCCTACGAGCAGTACTTC. Its translation: CASSSPTSGNSYEQYF.

This clonotype was recorded at least ten times. The V call is TRBV7-2, the J call TRBJ2-7; no firm D call. Trimming stripped 0 bases from V and 2 bases from J, with 8 bases between. Germline V CDR1 and CDR2: SGHTA, FQGNSA. The CDR3 sequence is 14 residues long. In nucleotides, the CDR3 is TGTGCCAGCAGCTTAGCAGCGCCGACCTACGAGCAGTACTTC. It encodes CASSLAAPTYEQYF.

On this clonotype itself: Its ends do not fully match the called genes, so a read error is possible. V is TRBV28 and J is TRBJ2-7; 9 bases are shared with TRBD1. This CDR3 comprises 15 residues. From germline, CDR1 is MDHEN and CDR2 SYDVKM. This chain's CDR3 is CASAAGTGIAGEQYF. In DNA form, the CDR3 reads TGCGCCAGCGCCGCCGGGACAGGGATAGCTGGGGAGCAGTACTTC. The entire variable domain, with the rest obtained from reference TRBV28 and TRBJ2-7, is as follows: DVKVTQSSRYLVKRTGEKVFLECVQDMDHENMFWYRQDPGLGLRLIYFSYDVKMKEKGDIPEGYSVSREKKERFSLILESASTNQTSMYLCASAAGTGIAGEQYFGPGTRLTVT.

This clonotype was observed many times. V is TRBV29-1 and J is TRBJ2-7; TRBD1 matches 10 bases. The germline gives CDR1 SQVTM, CDR2 ANQGSEA. The V and J ends lost 6 bases and 4 bases, in that order; junction bases with no gene match: 6. The CDR3 consists of 13 residues. The CDR3 loop reads CSVGTGAFYEQYF. The CDR3 region has the DNA TGCAGCGTCGGGACAGGGGCTTTTTACGAGCAGTACTTC.

This clonotype has at least ten counts. V is TRBV24-1 and J is TRBJ2-6; no firm D call. The germline V gene encodes CDR1 KGHDR and CDR2 SFDVKD. Trimming removed 1 base from V and 3 bases from J, with 3 bases in between. This CDR3 comprises 14 residues. This CDR3 is CATSDLDGANVLTF. The CDR3 bases are TGTGCCACCAGTGATTTAGATGGGGCCAACGTCCTGACTTTC.

This clonotype showed up just a few times. The chain uses TRBV7-9 and TRBJ1-2; D may be TRBD1 (6 bases). The CDR3 consists of 14 residues. CDR1 and CDR2 from the germline V gene are SEHNR and FQNEAQ (reference sequence). Trimming shortened V by 4 bases and J by 4 bases, and 13 bases separated the two germline ends. The CDR3 coding sequence is TGTGCCAGCAGCTCCGGGACAAGAGGCTATGGCTACACCTTC. Its translation is CASSSGTRGYGYTF.

V is TRBV6-2 or TRBV6-3 and J is TRBJ2-5, with D unclear. Germline values: CDR1 MNHEY, CDR2 SVGEGT. The CDR3 runs to 15 residues. The germline V and J ends were trimmed by 6 bases and 1 base, with 15 bases remaining between them. Here the CDR3 reads CASSRPSEFQETQYF. The CDR3 DNA sequence: TGTGCCAGCAGCCGACCGAGCGAGTTCCAAGAGACCCAGTACTTC.

The sample holds many counts of this clonotype. The chain uses TRBV6-1 and TRBJ1-2; 7 bases are shared with TRBD1. With 6 bases clipped from V and 3 bases from J, the junction kept 4 bases outside the gene matches. This CDR3 comprises 13 residues. Germline CDR1 and CDR2: MNHNS and SASEGT. The CDR3, as DNA: TGTGCCAGCAGGGGACAGACGGACTATGGCTACACCTTC. The encoded protein is CASRGQTDYGYTF.

The sample holds many counts of this clonotype. The V and J genes are TRBV5-1 and TRBJ2-6; D gene uncertain. The CDR3 runs to 14 residues. V lost 0 bases to trimming and J lost 2 bases, with 3 bases between them. Germline CDR1 reads SGHRS; CDR2 reads YFSETQ. The DNA for the CDR3 is TGCGCCAGCAGCTTGGCCCCTGGGGCCAACGTCCTGACTTTC. It codes for CASSLAPGANVLTF.

The chain is built from TRBV7-2 and TRBJ1-3; a weak D match, TRBD1 (6 bases). The germline V and J ends were trimmed by 3 bases and 4 bases, with 16 bases remaining between them. Germline V gene data show CDR1 as SGHTA and CDR2 as FQGNSA. CDR3 length: 16 residues. The CDR3 nucleotides are TGTGCCAGCAGCTTCGGAACAGGGATTTTAGGAAACACCATATATTTT. Its protein product is CASSFGTGILGNTIYF.

Turning to this clonotype: A single base separates this from a much larger clone, so it may be a read error. The J gene is TRBJ2-4, the V gene TRBV28, with D tentatively TRBD2 (5 bases). The CDR3 loop spans 15 amino acids. The germline V gene has CDR1 MDHEN and CDR2 SYDVKM. Here the CDR3 reads CASYPGSVGKNIRYF. The CDR3 region has the DNA TGTGCCAGCTACCCGGGAAGTGTAGGAAAAAACATTCGGTACTTC.

The chain combines TRBV20-1 with TRBJ1-4; D perhaps matches TRBD1 (5 bases). The CDR3 is 15 amino acids. V shed 0 bases and J shed 10 bases, with 18 bases lying between them. Per germline, CDR1 DFQATT and CDR2 SNEGSKA (reference sequence). Here the CDR3 DNA reads TGCAGTGCTAGAGATCGCCCAAAGGGGCTAAGAAAACTGTTTTTT. The encoded protein is CSARDRPKGLRKLFF.